Described below is a single T cell receptor (beta chain) sequence and its context. The source of the sample is a study of type 1 and type 2 diabetes patients. Study-wide background: Donors were type 1 diabetes, type 2 diabetes, or nondiabetic controls.

PCR was run on genomic DNA. A primer set of 30 forward and 13 reverse primers amplified the CDR3. TCRdb called the multiplex PCR reads again in MiXCR, with one record for every CDR3 protein. The sample has a few hundred thousand distinct CDR3 sequences, approximately 45% seen once. The CDR3 totals 13 residues. The germline V and J ends were trimmed by 3 bases and 7 bases, with 12 bases remaining between them. From germline, CDR1 is LNHDA and CDR2 SQIVND (reference sequence). Sequencing input: peripheral blood mononuclear cells (PBMCs). This chain connects TRBV19 to TRBJ2-5; perhaps D is TRBD1 or TRBD2 (7 bases each). The TCR originated in a man younger than 35 with type 2 diabetes. The CDR3 sequence: CASSISGGGTQYF. CDR3 coding DNA: TGTGCCAGTAGTATCTCAGGGGGGGGGACCCAGTACTTC. The full variable domain, completed using reference TRBV19 and TRBJ2-5, is DGGITQSPKYLFRKEGQNVTLSCEQNLNHDAMYWYRQDPGQGLRLIYYSQIVNDFQKGDIAEGYSVSREKKESFPLTVTSAQKNPTAFYLCASSISGGGTQYFGPGTRLLVL.